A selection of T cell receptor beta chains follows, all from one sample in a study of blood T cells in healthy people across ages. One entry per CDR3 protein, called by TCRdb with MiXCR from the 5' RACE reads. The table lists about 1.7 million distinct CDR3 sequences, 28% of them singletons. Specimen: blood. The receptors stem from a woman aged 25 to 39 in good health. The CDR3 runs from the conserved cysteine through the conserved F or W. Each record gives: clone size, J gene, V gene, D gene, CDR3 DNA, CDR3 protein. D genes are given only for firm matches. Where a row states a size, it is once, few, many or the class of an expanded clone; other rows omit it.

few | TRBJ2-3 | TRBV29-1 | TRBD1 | TGCAGCATCCGCCGGGACAGGGACACAGATACGCAGTATTTT | CSIRRDRDTDTQYF
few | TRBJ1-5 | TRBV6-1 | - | TGTGCCAGCAGTAAGGGTAGGGAGGGCAATCAGCCCCAGCATTTT | CASSKGREGNQPQHF
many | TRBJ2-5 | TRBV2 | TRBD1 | TGTGCCAGCAGGGGGACAGTCCAAGAGACCCAGTACTTC | CASRGTVQETQYF
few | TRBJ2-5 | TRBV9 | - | TGTGCCAGCAGCGACCAACTAGGGCCAGAGGAGACCCAGTACTTC | CASSDQLGPEETQYF
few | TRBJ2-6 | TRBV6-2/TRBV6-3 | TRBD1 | TGTGCCAGCAGTCCGACAGGGGGGACTGGGGCCAACGTCCTGACTTTC | CASSPTGGTGANVLTF
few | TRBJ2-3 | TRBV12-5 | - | TGTGCTAGTGGTTTGGACCCTTACACTAGCACAGATACGCAGTATTTT | CASGLDPYTSTDTQYF
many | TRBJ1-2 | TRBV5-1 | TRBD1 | TGCGCCAGCAGCCCCGGGACAGAGCTTGGCTACACCTTC | CASSPGTELGYTF
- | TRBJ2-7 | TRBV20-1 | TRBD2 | TGCAGTGCTAGACCCCCCTCCGGGAGGGCCAACGAGCAGTACTTC | CSARPPSGRANEQYF
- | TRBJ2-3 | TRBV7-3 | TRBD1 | TGTGCCAGCAGCTCCGGGCCGGGACAGGGGACAGATACGCAGTATTTT | CASSSGPGQGTDTQYF
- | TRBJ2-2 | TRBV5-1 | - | TGCGCCAGCAGCTTGGTAGTCCACGGGGGCGGGGAGCTGTTTTTT | CASSLVVHGGGELFF
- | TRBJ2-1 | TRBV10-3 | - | TGTGCCATCAGTGAGTCGGGACCCTACAATGAGCAGTTCTTC | CAISESGPYNEQFF
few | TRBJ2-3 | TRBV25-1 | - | TGTGCCAGCAGTGAAGGTCCAGATACGCAGTATTTT | CASSEGPDTQYF
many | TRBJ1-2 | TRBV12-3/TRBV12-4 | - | TGTGCCAGCAGTCTCAGGGTCTATGGCTACACCTTC | CASSLRVYGYTF
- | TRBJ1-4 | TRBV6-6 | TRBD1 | TGTGCCAGCGGTCGGGACAGACTTAATGAAAAACTGTTTTTT | CASGRDRLNEKLFF
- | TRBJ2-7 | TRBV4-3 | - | TGCGCCAGCAGCCAAGCGGACGGGACCTACGAGCAGTACTTC | CASSQADGTYEQYF
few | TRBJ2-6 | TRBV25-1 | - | TGTGCCAGCAGTGAGAACTCTGGGGCCAACGTCCTGACTTTC | CASSENSGANVLTF
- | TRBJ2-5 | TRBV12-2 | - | TGTGCAAGTCGCTTACACCGGGAGGCCCAAGAGACCCAGTACTTC | CASRLHREAQETQYF
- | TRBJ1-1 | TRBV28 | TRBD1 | TGTGCCAGCAGCTCCGGGACAGGGGGTGTGAACACTGAAGCTTTCTTT | CASSSGTGGVNTEAFF
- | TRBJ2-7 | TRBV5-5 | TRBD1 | TGTGCCAGCAGCTTAACAGGGGGCAAATACGAGCAGTACTTC | CASSLTGGKYEQYF
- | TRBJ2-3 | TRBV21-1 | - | TGTGCCAGCAGCGGCTGTAGCCGCACAGATACGCAGTATTTT | CASSGCSRTDTQYF
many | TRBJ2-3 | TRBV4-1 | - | TGCGCCAGCAGCCAAGATGAGGGGCATGGCACAGATACGCAGTATTTT | CASSQDEGHGTDTQYF
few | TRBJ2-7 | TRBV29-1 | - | TGCAGCGTGTGGACGGAGCCCGGGCAGTACTTC | CSVWTEPGQYF
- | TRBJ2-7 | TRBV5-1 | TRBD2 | TGCGCCAACAGCGGGGACGGTACCTACGAGCAGTACTTC | CANSGDGTYEQYF
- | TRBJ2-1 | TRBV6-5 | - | TGTGCCAGCAGTAGCAGGGGACTTGAGCAGTTCTTC | CASSSRGLEQFF
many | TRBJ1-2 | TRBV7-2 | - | TGTGCCAGCAGCTTATCCTCCAGTAACTATGGCTACACCTTC | CASSLSSSNYGYTF
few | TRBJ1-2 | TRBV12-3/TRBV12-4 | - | TGTGCCAGCAGTCAGGACGGAGAATACTACACCTTC | CASSQDGEYYTF
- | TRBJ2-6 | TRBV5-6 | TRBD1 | TGTGCCAGCAGCTTGGCAGGGGGTTACTCTGGGGCCAACGTCCTGACTTTC | CASSLAGGYSGANVLTF
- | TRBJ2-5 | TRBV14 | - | TGTGCCAGCAGCCAGCTGTCCTTCTGGACTTCCGAGACCCAGTACTTC | CASSQLSFWTSETQYF
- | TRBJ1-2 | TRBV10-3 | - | TGTGCCATCAGCCGGGAACCCTCCTATGGCCACACCTTC | CAISREPSYGHTF
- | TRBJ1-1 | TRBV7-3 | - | TGTTCCAGCAGCTTATTTCTGGGGACCCCAGATAATGAAGCTTTCTTT | CSSSLFLGTPDNEAFF
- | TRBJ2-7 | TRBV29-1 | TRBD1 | TGCTGCGTCGCAGAGGGGACAGGGGGCCGCGAGCAGTACTTC | CCVAEGTGGREQYF
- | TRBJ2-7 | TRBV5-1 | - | TGCGCCAGCAGTGGAGAGGGAGGTGGCTACGAGCAGTACTTC | CASSGEGGGYEQYF
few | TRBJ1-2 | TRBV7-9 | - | TGTGCCAGCAGCCCAGACGTTTACTATGGCTACACCTTC | CASSPDVYYGYTF
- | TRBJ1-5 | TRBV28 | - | TGTGCCAGCAGTTTATTCCGGGAAGGTCAGCCCCAGCATTTT | CASSLFREGQPQHF
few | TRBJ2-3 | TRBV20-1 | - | TGCAGTGCTAGAGCTGTCCCGGAATCCACAGATACGCAGTATTTT | CSARAVPESTDTQYF
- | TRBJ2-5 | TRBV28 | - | TGTGCCAGCAGCCCTCCCGGGGACGAGCGGTACTTC | CASSPPGDERYF
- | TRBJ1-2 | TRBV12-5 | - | TGTGCTAGTGGTCCGGCCACGACCTATGGCTACACCTTC | CASGPATTYGYTF
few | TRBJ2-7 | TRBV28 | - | TGTGCCAGCTGGGGGAGGCGACGAGGGTCCTACGAGCAGTACTTC | CASWGRRRGSYEQYF
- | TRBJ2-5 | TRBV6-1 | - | TGTGCCAGCAGTGGATACAGGGCCGCAGGGGATACCCAGTACTTC | CASSGYRAAGDTQYF
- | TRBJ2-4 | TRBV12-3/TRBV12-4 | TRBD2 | TGTGCCAGCAGTTTCAGGGGTAGCGGGACAAGTCTAGCCAAAAACATTCAGTACTTC | CASSFRGSGTSLAKNIQYF
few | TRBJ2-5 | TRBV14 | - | TGTGCCAGCAGCCAAGATCAACTCGAGACCCAGTACTTC | CASSQDQLETQYF
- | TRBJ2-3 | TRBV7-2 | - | TGTGCCAGCAGCTCCCAGGCTTCTAGCACAGATACGCAGTATTTT | CASSSQASSTDTQYF
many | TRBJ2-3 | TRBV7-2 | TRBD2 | TGTGCCAGCAGGGGACTAGTTAGCACAGATACGCAGTATTTT | CASRGLVSTDTQYF
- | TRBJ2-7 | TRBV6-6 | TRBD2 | TGTGCCAGCAGTTACTCGGGACTAGCGGGGGGCTCCTACGAGCAGTACTTC | CASSYSGLAGGSYEQYF
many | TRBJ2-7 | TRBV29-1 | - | TGCAGCGTTGAAGAGGATCGTCTAGCCTACGAGCAGTACTTC | CSVEEDRLAYEQYF
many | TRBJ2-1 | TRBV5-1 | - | TGTGCCAGCAGCCAGGGCAATGAGCAGTTCTTC | CASSQGNEQFF
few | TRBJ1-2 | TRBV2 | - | TGTGCCAGCAGTAACGGGACATTCGGTTACACCTTC | CASSNGTFGYTF